The 14 T cell receptor beta chains below all came from one sample that was sequenced in a study of cytomegalovirus exposure and HLA in healthy donors. The PCR was carried out with 60 Vbeta primers and 13 Jbeta primers. Using immunoSEQ multiplex PCR, the repertoire was profiled, and TCRdb retains in-frame clones only, with some absent. Of 150,000 or so clones in the sample, roughly 82% were seen once. Specimen: PBMCs. The source of these receptors is a woman in her fifties or sixties in good health and CMV-seropositive.

This clone was counted a few times. The rearrangement links TRBV9 to TRBJ2-5, with 12 nucleotides matching TRBD2. The trim removed 4 bases at V and 5 bases at J, leaving 3 bases unmatched. The CDR3 spans 14 residues. Germline-derived CDR1 and CDR2 are SGDLS and YYNGEE. The CDR3 protein is CASSRTSGAETQYF. As DNA, the CDR3 is TGTGCCAGCAGCCGGACTAGCGGGGCTGAGACCCAGTACTTC.

This chain uses TRBV29-1 with TRBJ2-2; TRBD1 is a possible D gene (6 bases). Looked up from germline, CDR1 is SQVTM and CDR2 is ANQGSEA. This CDR3 has 14 amino acids. Trimming cost V 0 bases and J 3 bases, with 8 bases left between them. The CDR3 reads CSVEDKGDTGELFF. The CDR3, as DNA: TGCAGCGTTGAAGATAAGGGGGACACCGGGGAGCTGTTTTTT.

This chain uses TRBV14 with TRBJ1-3; D not certain. This CDR3 spans 16 amino acids. V was cut by 1 base and J by 2 bases, with 12 bases left in between. Germline CDR1 is SGHDN and CDR2 is FVKESK. The CDR3 nucleotides read TGTGCCAGCAGCCAAGTACGGGGTCTCCCTGGAAACACCATATATTTT. This encodes CASSQVRGLPGNTIYF.

V gene TRBV11-2 combines with J gene TRBJ2-3; 8 bases match TRBD2. This CDR3 is built from 11 residues. Germline values: CDR1 SGHAT, CDR2 FQNNGV. The J segment lost 13 bases and the V segment lost 5 bases, leaving 5 bases of the junction unmatched. CDR3 sequence reads: CASSLGGAKYF. As DNA, the CDR3 is TGTGCCAGCAGCCTCGGGGGGGCTAAGTATTTT. Variable domain in full (rest from reference TRBV11-2 and TRBJ2-3): EAGVAQSPRYKIIEKRQSVAFWCNPISGHATLYWYQQILGQGPKLLIQFQNNGVVDDSQLPKDRFSAERLKGVDSTLKIQPAKLEDSAVYLCASSLGGAKYFGPGTRLTVL.

This clone occurred a few times. Other DNA variants within this sample encode the same CDR3. The rearrangement uses TRBV19 and TRBJ1-2, with D unresolved. The CDR3 sequence is 13 residues long. Per germline, CDR1 LNHDA and CDR2 SQIVND (reference sequence). Trimming shortened V by 2 bases and J by 6 bases, and 10 bases separated the two germline ends. CDR3 sequence reads: CASSIPALDGYTF. In DNA, the CDR3 is TGTGCCAGTAGTATACCCGCGTTGGATGGCTACACCTTC.

The V gene is TRBV7-8, the J gene TRBJ2-7; maybe TRBD1 (5 bases). The CDR3 has 12 amino acids. Germline V gene lookup returns CDR1 SGHVS and CDR2 FQNEAQ. V lost 3 bases and J 3 bases, leaving 6 bases between the germline ends. The CDR3 is CASSFQGYEQYF. The DNA for the CDR3 is TGTGCCAGCAGCTTCCAGGGCTACGAGCAGTACTTC. Combining the CDR3 with reference TRBV7-8 and TRBJ2-7 gives the whole variable domain GAGVSQSPRYKVAKRGQDVALRCDPISGHVSLFWYQQALGQGPEFLTYFQNEAQLDKSGLPSDRFFAERPEGSVSTLKIQRTQQEDSAVYLCASSFQGYEQYFGPGTRLTVT.

This clone turned up a few times. The rearrangement joins TRBV13 to TRBJ1-4; D is possibly TRBD1 (6 bases). V shed 4 bases and J shed 7 bases, with 13 bases lying between them. The CDR3 extends over 14 amino acids. Germline assignment: CDR1 PRHDT and CDR2 FYEKMQ (reference sequence). In nucleotides, the CDR3 is TGTGCCAGCAGCTCCTCACAGGGATCTGAAAAACTGTTTTTT. This translates into CASSSSQGSEKLFF.

The chain links TRBV29-1 to TRBJ1-2; D might be TRBD1 (5 bases). CDR1 SQVTM and CDR2 ANQGSEA come from the germline V gene. V dropped 4 bases and J dropped 4 bases, with 13 bases sitting between them. The CDR3 has 13 amino acids. CDR3 sequence: CSVVEAGPYGYTF. Here the CDR3 DNA reads TGCAGCGTTGTTGAGGCAGGGCCCTATGGCTACACCTTC. Using reference TRBV29-1 and TRBJ1-2 for the parts outside the CDR3, the full variable domain is SAVISQKPSRDICQRGTSLTIQCQVDSQVTMMFWYRQQPGQSLTLIATANQGSEATYESGFVIDKFPISRPNLTFSTLTVSNMSPEDSSIYLCSVVEAGPYGYTFGSGTRLTVV.

The chain combines TRBV2 with TRBJ2-7; D uncertain. CDR1 and CDR2 (germline): SNHLY, FYNNEI. The ends were cut back, 4 bases at V and 2 bases at J, with 9 bases in the middle. The CDR3 totals 13 residues. For the CDR3, the DNA is TGTGCCAGCAGTGGAGGAGCAACCTACGAGCAGTACTTC. Protein: CASSGGATYEQYF.

V is TRBV5-6 and J is TRBJ1-5; TRBD1 is a possible D gene (5 bases). The CDR3 loop spans 16 amino acids. The germline V and J ends were trimmed by 2 bases and 1 base, with 13 bases remaining between them. CDR1 and CDR2 (germline): SGHDT, YYEEEE. The DNA for the CDR3 is TGTGCCAGCAGCTTTCGGGGGGTTCAAAGCAATCAGCCCCAGCATTTT. Its protein is CASSFRGVQSNQPQHF.

The rearrangement uses TRBV11-1 and TRBJ2-7, with 9 bases matching TRBD1. Germline loops: CDR1 SGHAT, CDR2 FQDESV (reference sequence). V shed 6 bases, J shed 6 bases, and the junction held 6 bases outside the gene matches. The CDR3 consists of 13 residues. DNA of the CDR3: TGTGCCAGCAGTTTGGACAGGGGAGGCGAGCAGTACTTC. It yields the protein CASSLDRGGEQYF.

In this sample, this clone turned up a few times. This sequence joins TRBV4-1 and TRBJ2-2; TRBD2 might be the D (6 bases). This CDR3 has 14 amino acids. Trimming cost V 5 bases and J 4 bases, with 11 bases left between them. Germline V CDR1 and CDR2: MGHRA, YSYEKL. CDR3 sequence: CASSGGSGTGELFF. DNA for the CDR3: TGCGCCAGCAGCGGGGGGTCGGGCACCGGGGAGCTGTTTTTT.

The chain carries TRBV7-2 and TRBJ2-1; no definite D call. Germline V CDR1 and CDR2: SGHTA, FQGNSA. Trimming removed 1 base from V and 4 bases from J, with 11 bases in between. The CDR3 extends over 15 amino acids. CDR3 sequence reads: CASSLDPRSYNEQFF. The CDR3 DNA follows: TGTGCCAGCAGCTTAGACCCCAGGTCTTACAATGAGCAGTTCTTC. The whole variable domain, remainder taken from reference TRBV7-2 and TRBJ2-1, is GAGVSQSPSNKVTEKGKDVELRCDPISGHTALYWYRQSLGQGLEFLIYFQGNSAPDKSGLPSDRFSAERTGGSVSTLTIQRTQQEDSAVYLCASSLDPRSYNEQFFGPGTRLTVL.

This clone was seen once. The genes are TRBV4-2 and TRBJ1-3, with D possibly matching TRBD1 (6 bases). V was trimmed by 0 bases and J by 1 base, leaving 7 bases between them. Germline lookup yields CDR1 LGHNA and CDR2 YNFKEQ. CDR3 length: 15 amino acids. CDR3 nucleotide sequence: TGTGCCAGCAGCCAAGATGGGACATCTGGAAACACCATATATTTT. It specifies CASSQDGTSGNTIYF.